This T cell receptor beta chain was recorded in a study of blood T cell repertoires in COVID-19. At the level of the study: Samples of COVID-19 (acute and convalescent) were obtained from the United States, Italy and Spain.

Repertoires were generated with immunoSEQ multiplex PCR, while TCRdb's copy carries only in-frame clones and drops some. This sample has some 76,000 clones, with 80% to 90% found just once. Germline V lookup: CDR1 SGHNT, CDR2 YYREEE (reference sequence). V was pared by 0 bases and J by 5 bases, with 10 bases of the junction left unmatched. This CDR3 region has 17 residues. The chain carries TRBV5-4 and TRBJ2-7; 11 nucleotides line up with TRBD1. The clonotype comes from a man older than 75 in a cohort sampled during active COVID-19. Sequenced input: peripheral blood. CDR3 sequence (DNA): TGTGCCAGCAGCTTGGGGGGTTCGCAGGACAGGGGGCACGAGCAGTACTTC. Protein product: CASSLGGSQDRGHEQYF.